The clone carrying this T cell receptor (beta chain) was found many times. Its antigen is not known. Germline V gene sequence: CDR1 SEHNR, CDR2 FQNEAQ (reference sequence). The germline V and J ends were trimmed by 3 bases and 0 bases, with 14 bases remaining between them. This CDR3 is 16 amino acids long. This sample is part of a study of blood T cells in healthy people across ages. Next came a second PCR, run for roughly 7 to 12 cycles, which used a sample-barcoded 5' primer along with a J-beta primer mix. Each cDNA molecule was tagged by a template-switch adaptor with 12 random nucleotides. Each CDR3 protein is one row after TCRdb ran MiXCR on the 5' RACE reads. The profile shows around 1.7 million distinct CDR3 sequences, 28% of them singletons. Study observations and caveats: As age increased, TCR beta diversity per million T cells fell in a roughly linear fashion. More naive CD4+ cells and higher diversity marked long-lived donors relative to aged donors.

This chain joins TRBV7-9 and TRBJ2-5, with D perhaps matching TRBD2 (6 bases). The specimen sequenced was blood. This clonotype originated in a woman aged 25 to 39 in good health. CDR3 DNA sequence: TGTGCCAGCAGCTTCAGTGGGGGGACCTACCAAGAGACCCAGTACTTC. This translates into CASSFSGGTYQETQYF. The variable domain in full, with the rest retrieved from reference TRBV7-9 and TRBJ2-5, is DTGVSQNPRHKITKRGQNVTFRCDPISEHNRLYWYRQTLGQGPEFLTYFQNEAQLEKSRLLSDRFSAERPKGSFSTLEIQRTEQGDSAMYLCASSFSGGTYQETQYFGPGTRLLVL.